This paragraph covers one TCR beta chain sequence. Antigen: not known. V lost 1 base to trimming and J lost 2 bases; unmatched junction nucleotides: 10. The CDR3 is 18 amino acids. The germline V gene encodes CDR1 SGHAT and CDR2 FQNNGV. The sample belongs to a study of cytomegalovirus exposure and HLA in healthy donors. For the study at large: Around 180 million T cells yielded 110 million or so unique TCR beta sequences in earlier analysis.

Study-wide results and limits: Earlier analysis found most TCR beta V segments productive about 90% or about 30% of the time. In a later analysis, HLA-associated TCR beta chains were more clonally expanded than equally common others.

The PCR used 60 Vbeta and 13 Jbeta primers. In the original analysis: Counted up in a later analysis, unique TCR beta chains came to about 80 million, with 9.5 million to 13 million shared. Here immunoSEQ multiplex PCR was the method, and the copy in TCRdb shows in-frame clones only, minus some. V and J calls and clone size are given by that table; D and trimming were obtained from the DNA. The repertoire consists of about 83,000 clones, with just under 75% occurring once and the leading ten covering roughly 4.2%. The sample was PBMCs. J is TRBJ2-1 and V is TRBV11-2; 8 bases are a match to TRBD2. The source is a man aged 55 to 70 in good health and CMV-seronegative. The CDR3 bases are TGTGCCAGCAGCTTAGTACCCTCCGGGGGGGCAGCCTACAATGAGCAGTTCTTC. Protein product: CASSLVPSGGAAYNEQFF. Variable domain in full (rest from reference TRBV11-2 and TRBJ2-1): EAGVAQSPRYKIIEKRQSVAFWCNPISGHATLYWYQQILGQGPKLLIQFQNNGVVDDSQLPKDRFSAERLKGVDSTLKIQPAKLEDSAVYLCASSLVPSGGAAYNEQFFGPGTRLTVL.